The 17 T cell receptor beta chains below were found in one sample sequenced in a study of blood T cells in healthy people across ages. For the second PCR, which ran for about 7 to 11 cycles, a sample-barcoded 5' primer and a J-beta primer mix were used. In TCRdb, the 5' RACE reads were re-called with MiXCR into one record per CDR3 protein. The sample consists of 790,000 or so distinct CDR3 sequences, more than 50% of them appearing once. Sequenced material: blood. These receptors were obtained from a man aged 40-49 years in good health.

This clonotype turned up a few times. Germline is not matched at one junction end, which may reflect a read error. The V and J genes are TRBV28 and TRBJ2-1; 8 bases match TRBD2. This CDR3 region has 15 residues. CDR1 MDHEN and CDR2 SYDVKM come from the germline V gene. CDR3 DNA sequence: TGTGCCAGCAGTTTAGGGGGTTTTAGCGGGAATGAGCAGTTCTTT. The encoded protein is CASSLGGFSGNEQFF.

V usage is TRBV14 and J usage is TRBJ2-6, with D perhaps matching TRBD1 (5 bases). Trimming stripped 1 base from V and 2 bases from J, with 9 bases between. This CDR3 has 16 residues. Germline loops: CDR1 SGHDN, CDR2 FVKESK. The CDR3 DNA reads TGTGCCAGCAGCCAAGTCAGGGTAGCTGGGGCCAACGTCCTGACTTTC. The encoded protein is CASSQVRVAGANVLTF. The variable domain in full, with the rest retrieved from reference TRBV14 and TRBJ2-6, is EAGVTQFPSHSVIEKGQTVTLRCDPISGHDNLYWYRRVMGKEIKFLLHFVKESKQDESGMPNNRFLAERTGGTYSTLKVQPAELEDSGVYFCASSQVRVAGANVLTFGAGSRLTVL.

This clonotype was recorded once. A read error may explain this, as a much larger clone is one base away. CDR3 protein: CASGAGTCTQYF. The CDR3 bases are TGTGCCAGCGGCGCCGGGACTTGTACGCAGTATTTT. The chain has TRBV28 and TRBJ2-3; D is possibly TRBD2 (6 bases). The CDR3 runs to 12 residues. V was pared by 8 bases and J by 8 bases, with 14 bases between. CDR1 is MDHEN, CDR2 SYDVKM, per germline.

In its sample, this clonotype was seen once. A much larger clonotype is one base distant, so this may be a read error. The V call is TRBV6-2 or TRBV6-3, the J call TRBJ2-7, with a weak D call TRBD2 (7 bases). The last part of the DNA fits TRBJ2-5 better; the J call may be wrong. Germline V lookup: CDR1 MNHEY, CDR2 SVGEGT. The CDR3 contains 15 residues. DNA for the CDR3: TGTGCCAGCATCGGCAGTGGCGGGGGCGAAGAGACCCAGTACTTC. Amino acids: CASIGSGGGEETQYF.

The chain is built from TRBV6-2 or TRBV6-3 and TRBJ2-7, with 7 bases lining up with TRBD1. The CDR3 runs to 14 residues. Unmatched junction bases numbered 6, after V lost 5 bases and J lost 2 bases. Germline V gives CDR1 MNHEY, CDR2 SVGEGT. This chain's CDR3 is CASSGGQKAYEQYF. The CDR3 DNA follows: TGTGCCAGCAGTGGGGGACAGAAAGCCTACGAGCAGTACTTC.

V usage is TRBV14 and J usage is TRBJ1-5; D gene ambiguous. The CDR3 consists of 13 residues. CDR1 is SGHDN and CDR2 is FVKESK in the germline V gene. Trimming took 3 bases from V and 7 from J, leaving 10 bases between them. This chain's CDR3 is CASSQDSVQPQHF. In nucleotides, the CDR3 is TGTGCCAGCAGCCAGGATTCGGTCCAGCCCCAGCATTTT.

This clonotype was counted a few times. The gene calls are TRBV15 and TRBJ2-1; D is unclear. The CDR3 contains 14 residues. Per the germline V gene, CDR1 is LNHNV and CDR2 is YYDKDF (reference sequence). Trimming stripped 0 bases from V and 5 bases from J, with 8 bases between. The CDR3 loop reads CATSRDRRNNEQFF. The CDR3 DNA is TGTGCCACCAGCAGAGATCGAAGAAACAATGAGCAGTTCTTC.

Remarks on this clonotype: This may come from a read error, since a much larger clone is one base off. The chain is built from TRBV9 and TRBJ2-7, with 9 bases that match TRBD2. Germline values: CDR1 SGDLS, CDR2 YYNGEE. This CDR3 has 16 residues. V lost 2 bases to trimming and J lost 7 bases; unmatched junction nucleotides: 13. The CDR3 nucleotides read TGTGCCAGCAGCGTGACCGGGACTAGCAGACACAATGAGCAGTACTTC. Translated: CASSVTGTSRHNEQYF.

The sample holds a few counts of this clonotype. The V call is TRBV9, the J call TRBJ2-1; 16 bases align to TRBD2. Germline-derived CDR1 and CDR2 are SGDLS and YYNGEE. The CDR3 covers 17 residues. After removal of 2 bases from V and 7 bases from J, the junction contained 6 bases not matched to a gene. The CDR3 DNA reads TGTGCCAGCAGCGTTGCCGGGACTAGCGGGGGGGGGAATGAGCAGTTCTTC. It specifies CASSVAGTSGGGNEQFF.

V gene TRBV2 combines with J gene TRBJ2-7, with 8 bases matching TRBD1. The germline V gene encodes CDR1 SNHLY and CDR2 FYNNEI. The V gene end was trimmed by 7 bases and the J gene end by 7 bases; junction bases not matched to a gene: 9. This CDR3 has 13 residues. CDR3 sequence reads: CASKAAGGNEQYF. The CDR3, as DNA: TGTGCCAGCAAGGCGGCAGGGGGCAATGAGCAGTACTTC.

The chain joins TRBV7-6 to TRBJ1-5, with no clear D. Germline V CDR1 and CDR2: SGHVS, FNYEAQ. With 6 bases removed from V and 0 bases from J, the gap between germline ends came to 9 bases. CDR3 length: 14 amino acids. In DNA, the CDR3 is TGTGCCAGCAGTCAATGGGGTAGCAATCAGCCCCAGCATTTT. Protein product: CASSQWGSNQPQHF. Looking up the rest from reference TRBV7-6 and TRBJ1-5 gives the full variable domain: GAGVSQSPRYKVTKRGQDVALRCDPISGHVSLYWYRQALGQGPEFLTYFNYEAQQDKSGLPNDRFSAERPEGSISTLTIQRTEQRDSAMYRCASSQWGSNQPQHFGDGTRLSIL.

This clonotype appeared a few times. The V and J genes are TRBV29-1 and TRBJ2-3; 7 nucleotides align to TRBD2. The CDR3 is 16 residues long. The germline CDR1 and CDR2 sequences are SQVTM and ANQGSEA. Trimming at V came to 0 bases and at J to 2 bases, leaving 8 bases not matched to a gene. CDR3 amino acids: CSVEDRVSGVTDTQYF. The CDR3 coding sequence is TGCAGCGTTGAAGATCGAGTCAGCGGGGTCACAGATACGCAGTATTTT.

This clonotype was recorded many times. The chain couples TRBV7-2 to TRBJ2-5; D may be TRBD2 (5 bases). V shed 0 bases and J shed 2 bases, with 10 bases lying between them. Germline V lookup: CDR1 SGHTA, CDR2 FQGNSA. The CDR3 runs 15 residues. This CDR3 reads CASSLAGLSQETQYF. The CDR3 DNA reads TGTGCCAGCAGCTTAGCAGGACTGAGTCAAGAGACCCAGTACTTC.

The rearrangement links TRBV5-4 to TRBJ2-1; weak D call: TRBD1 (7 bases). The V gene lost 4 bases and the J gene lost 8 bases, with 16 bases spanning the gap. This CDR3 has 14 amino acids. Germline CDR1 SGHNT, CDR2 YYREEE (reference sequence). The CDR3 DNA reads as TGTGCCAGCAGCCGGGAGAACAGGGGTGATGAGCAGTTCTTC. This codes for CASSRENRGDEQFF.

This clonotype was observed a handful of times. This chain joins TRBV9 and TRBJ2-7; 7 nucleotides align to TRBD1. In germline, CDR1 is SGDLS, CDR2 YYNGEE. This CDR3 is 15 amino acids long. V shed 3 bases, J shed 1 base, and the junction held 7 bases outside the gene matches. The CDR3 DNA reads as TGTGCCAGCAGCGAAAGGGGGACAGCATCCTACGAGCAGTACTTC. Translation gives CASSERGTASYEQYF.

The V and J genes are TRBV7-9 and TRBJ1-1; D remains unclear. Trimming cost V 1 base and J 2 bases, with 8 bases left between them. The CDR3 covers 14 residues. Per the germline V gene, CDR1 is SEHNR and CDR2 is FQNEAQ (reference sequence). CDR3: CASSLEGSNTEAFF. CDR3 coding DNA: TGTGCCAGCAGCTTAGAAGGGAGTAACACTGAAGCTTTCTTT. Full variable domain (remainder filled in from reference TRBV7-9 and TRBJ1-1): DTGVSQNPRHKITKRGQNVTFRCDPISEHNRLYWYRQTLGQGPEFLTYFQNEAQLEKSRLLSDRFSAERPKGSFSTLEIQRTEQGDSAMYLCASSLEGSNTEAFFGQGTRLTVV.

This clonotype turned up a few times. In DNA, the CDR3 is TGTGCCAGCAGTACCAGACTAGCGGGGGAAGAGACCCAGTACTTC. It yields the protein CASSTRLAGEETQYF. The J gene is TRBJ2-5, the V gene TRBV6-1, with TRBD2 matching 12 bases. The V segment lost 5 bases and the J segment 3 bases; nucleotides outside the gene matches: 4. This CDR3 region has 15 residues. CDR1 is MNHNS, CDR2 SASEGT, per germline.